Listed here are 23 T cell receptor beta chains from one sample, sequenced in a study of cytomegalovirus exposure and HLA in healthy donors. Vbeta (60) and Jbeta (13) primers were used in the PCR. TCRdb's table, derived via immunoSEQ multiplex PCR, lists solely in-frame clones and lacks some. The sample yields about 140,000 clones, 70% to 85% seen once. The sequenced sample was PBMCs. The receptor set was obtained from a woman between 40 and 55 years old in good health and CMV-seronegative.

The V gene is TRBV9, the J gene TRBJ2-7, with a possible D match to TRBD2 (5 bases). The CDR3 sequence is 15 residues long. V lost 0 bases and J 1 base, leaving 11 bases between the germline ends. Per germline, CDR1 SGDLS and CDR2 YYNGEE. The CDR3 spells CASSVASGGSYEQYF. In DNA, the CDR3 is TGTGCCAGCAGCGTAGCCAGCGGAGGTTCCTACGAGCAGTACTTC.

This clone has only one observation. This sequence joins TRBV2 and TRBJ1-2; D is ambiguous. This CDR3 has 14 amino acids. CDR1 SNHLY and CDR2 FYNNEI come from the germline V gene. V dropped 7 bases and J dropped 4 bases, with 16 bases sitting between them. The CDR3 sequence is CASTPNSGVYGYTF. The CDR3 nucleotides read TGTGCCAGCACTCCCAATAGCGGGGTCTATGGCTACACCTTC.

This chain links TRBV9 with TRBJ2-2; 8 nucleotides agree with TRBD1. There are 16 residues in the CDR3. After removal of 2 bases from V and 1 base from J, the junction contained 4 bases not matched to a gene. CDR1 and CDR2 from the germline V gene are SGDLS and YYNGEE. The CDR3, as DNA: TGTGCCAGCAGCGTTTCGACAGGGGTGAACACCGGGGAGCTGTTTTTT. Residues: CASSVSTGVNTGELFF.

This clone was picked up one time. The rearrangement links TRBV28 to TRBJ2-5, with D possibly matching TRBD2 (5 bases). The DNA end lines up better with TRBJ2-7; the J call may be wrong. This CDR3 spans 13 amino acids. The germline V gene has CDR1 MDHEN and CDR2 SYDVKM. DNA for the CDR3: TGTGCCAGCAGTGAACTGGGGAGCTACGAGCAGTACTTC. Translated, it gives CASSELGSYEQYF.

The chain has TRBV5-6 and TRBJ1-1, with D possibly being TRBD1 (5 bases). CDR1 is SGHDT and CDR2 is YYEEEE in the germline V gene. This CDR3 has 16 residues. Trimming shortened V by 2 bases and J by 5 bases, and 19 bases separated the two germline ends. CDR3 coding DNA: TGTGCCAGCAGCTTATACACACCGGGACTGAGAACTGAAGCTTTCTTT. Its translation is CASSLYTPGLRTEAFF.

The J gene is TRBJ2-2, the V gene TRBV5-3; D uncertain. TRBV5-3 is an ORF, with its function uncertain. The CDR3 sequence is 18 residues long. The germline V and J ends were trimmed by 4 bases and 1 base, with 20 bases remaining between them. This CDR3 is CARSPARHSPMNTGELFF. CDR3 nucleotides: TGTGCCAGAAGCCCCGCGAGGCACTCACCTATGAACACCGGGGAGCTGTTTTTT.

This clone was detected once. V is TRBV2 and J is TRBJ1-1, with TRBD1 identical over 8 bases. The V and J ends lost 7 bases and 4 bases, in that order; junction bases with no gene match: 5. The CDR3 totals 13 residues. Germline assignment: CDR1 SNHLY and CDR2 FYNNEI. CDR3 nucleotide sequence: TGTGCCAGCACCTGGACAGGGACCACTGAAGCTTTCTTT. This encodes CASTWTGTTEAFF.

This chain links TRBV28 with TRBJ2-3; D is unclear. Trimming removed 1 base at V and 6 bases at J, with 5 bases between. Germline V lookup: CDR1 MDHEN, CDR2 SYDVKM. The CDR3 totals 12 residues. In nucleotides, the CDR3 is TGTGCCAGCAGTTTATCCCGGGATACGCAGTATTTT. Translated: CASSLSRDTQYF. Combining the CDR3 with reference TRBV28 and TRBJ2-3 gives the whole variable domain DVKVTQSSRYLVKRTGEKVFLECVQDMDHENMFWYRQDPGLGLRLIYFSYDVKMKEKGDIPEGYSVSREKKERFSLILESASTNQTSMYLCASSLSRDTQYFGPGTRLTVL.

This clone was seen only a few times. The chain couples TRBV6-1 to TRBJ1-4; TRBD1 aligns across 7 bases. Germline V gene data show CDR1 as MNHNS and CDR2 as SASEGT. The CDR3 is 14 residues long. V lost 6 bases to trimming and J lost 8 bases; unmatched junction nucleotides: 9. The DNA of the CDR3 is TGTGCCAGCAGACCCGACAGGGTGCCGGAAAAACTGTTTTTT. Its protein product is CASRPDRVPEKLFF.

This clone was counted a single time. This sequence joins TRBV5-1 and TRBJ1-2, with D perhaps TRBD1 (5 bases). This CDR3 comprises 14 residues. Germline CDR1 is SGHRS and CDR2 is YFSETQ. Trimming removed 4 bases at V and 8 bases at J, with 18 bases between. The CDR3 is CASSRAQGREGYTF. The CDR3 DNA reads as TGCGCCAGCAGCCGCGCGCAGGGCAGGGAAGGCTACACCTTC.

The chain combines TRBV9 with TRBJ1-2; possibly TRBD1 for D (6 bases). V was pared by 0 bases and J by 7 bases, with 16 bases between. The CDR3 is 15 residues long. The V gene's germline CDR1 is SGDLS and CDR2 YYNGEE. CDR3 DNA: TGTGCCAGCAGCGTAGCGGGCGGGGGCGCAGGTGGCTACACCTTC. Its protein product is CASSVAGGGAGGYTF.

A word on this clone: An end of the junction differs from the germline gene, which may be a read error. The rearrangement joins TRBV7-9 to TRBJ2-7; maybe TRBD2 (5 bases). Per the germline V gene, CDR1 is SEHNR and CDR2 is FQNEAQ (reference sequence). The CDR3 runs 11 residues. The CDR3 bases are TGTTCCAGCAGCCAGGAGGTTGAGCAGTACTTC. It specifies CSSSQEVEQYF.

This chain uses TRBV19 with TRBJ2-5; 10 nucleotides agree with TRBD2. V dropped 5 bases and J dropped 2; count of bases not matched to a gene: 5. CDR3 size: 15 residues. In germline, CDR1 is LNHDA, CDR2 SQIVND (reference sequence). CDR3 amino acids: CASSPGLAEQETQYF. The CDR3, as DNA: TGTGCCAGTAGTCCAGGACTAGCGGAACAAGAGACCCAGTACTTC.

The CDR3 coding sequence is TGCGCCAGCAGCTTACCCCAGGGTACCACCGGGGAGCTGTTTTTT. This sequence encodes CASSLPQGTTGELFF. The J gene is TRBJ2-2, the V gene TRBV5-1, with D tentatively TRBD1 (5 bases). V lost 2 bases and J 4 bases, leaving 12 bases between the germline ends. In germline, CDR1 is SGHRS, CDR2 YFSETQ. The CDR3 has 15 residues. The whole variable domain, remainder taken from reference TRBV5-1 and TRBJ2-2, is KAGVTQTPRYLIKTRGQQVTLSCSPISGHRSVSWYQQTPGQGLQFLFEYFSETQRNKGNFPGRFSGRQFSNSRSEMNVSTLELGDSALYLCASSLPQGTTGELFFGEGSRLTVL.

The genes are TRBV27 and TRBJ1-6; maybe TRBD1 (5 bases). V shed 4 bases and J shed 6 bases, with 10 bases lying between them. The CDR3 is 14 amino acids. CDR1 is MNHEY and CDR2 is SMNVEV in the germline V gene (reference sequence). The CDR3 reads CASSSQGVNSPLHF. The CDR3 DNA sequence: TGTGCCAGCAGTTCGCAGGGTGTTAATTCACCCCTCCACTTT.

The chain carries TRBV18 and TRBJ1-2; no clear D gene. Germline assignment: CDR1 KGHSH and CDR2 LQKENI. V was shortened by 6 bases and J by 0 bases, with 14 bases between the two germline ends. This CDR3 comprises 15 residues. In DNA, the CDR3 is TGTGCCAGCTCTCTCCAACCGGTGTCTAACTATGGCTACACCTTC. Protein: CASSLQPVSNYGYTF.

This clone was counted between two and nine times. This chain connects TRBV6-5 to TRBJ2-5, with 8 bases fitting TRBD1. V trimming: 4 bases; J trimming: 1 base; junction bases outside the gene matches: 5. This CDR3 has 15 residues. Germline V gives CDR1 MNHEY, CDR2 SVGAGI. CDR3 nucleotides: TGTGCCAGCAGTTCCACCACAGGGGGCCAAGAGACCCAGTACTTC. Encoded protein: CASSSTTGGQETQYF.

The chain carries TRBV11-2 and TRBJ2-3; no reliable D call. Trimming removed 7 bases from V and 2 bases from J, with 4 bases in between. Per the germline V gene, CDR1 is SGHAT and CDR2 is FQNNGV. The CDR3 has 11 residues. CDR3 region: CASTHTDTQYF. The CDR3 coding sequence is TGTGCCAGCACCCACACAGATACGCAGTATTTT. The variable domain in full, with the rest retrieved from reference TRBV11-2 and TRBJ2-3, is EAGVAQSPRYKIIEKRQSVAFWCNPISGHATLYWYQQILGQGPKLLIQFQNNGVVDDSQLPKDRFSAERLKGVDSTLKIQPAKLEDSAVYLCASTHTDTQYFGPGTRLTVL.

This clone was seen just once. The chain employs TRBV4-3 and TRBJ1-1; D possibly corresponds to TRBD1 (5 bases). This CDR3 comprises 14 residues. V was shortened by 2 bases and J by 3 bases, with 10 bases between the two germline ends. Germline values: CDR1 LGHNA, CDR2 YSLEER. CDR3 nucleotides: TGCGCCAGCAGCCAATTGGAAGGGGACACTGAAGCTTTCTTT. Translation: CASSQLEGDTEAFF.

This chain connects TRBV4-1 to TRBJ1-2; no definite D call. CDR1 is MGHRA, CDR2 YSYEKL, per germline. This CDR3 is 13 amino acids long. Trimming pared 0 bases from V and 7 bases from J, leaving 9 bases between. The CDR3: CASSQDLTRGYTF. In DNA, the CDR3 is TGCGCCAGCAGCCAAGATTTAACTCGTGGCTACACCTTC.

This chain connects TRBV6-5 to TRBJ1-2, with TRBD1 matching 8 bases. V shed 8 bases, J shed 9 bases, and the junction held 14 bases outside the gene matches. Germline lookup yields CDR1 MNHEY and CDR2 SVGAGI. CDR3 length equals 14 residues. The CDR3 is CASADSWTGTSYTF. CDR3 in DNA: TGTGCCAGCGCCGACAGCTGGACAGGGACCAGCTACACCTTC.

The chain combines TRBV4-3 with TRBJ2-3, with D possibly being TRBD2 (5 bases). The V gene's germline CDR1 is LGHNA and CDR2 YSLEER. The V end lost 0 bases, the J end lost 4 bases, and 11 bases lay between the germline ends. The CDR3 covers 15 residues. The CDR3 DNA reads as TGCGCCAGCAGCCAAGATGGATCCGGGGCAGATACGCAGTATTTT. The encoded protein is CASSQDGSGADTQYF.

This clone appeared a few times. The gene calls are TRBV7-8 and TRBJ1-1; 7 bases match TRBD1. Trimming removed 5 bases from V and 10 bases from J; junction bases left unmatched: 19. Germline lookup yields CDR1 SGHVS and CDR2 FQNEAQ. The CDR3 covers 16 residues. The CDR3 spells CASSGPLTGRLTGAFF. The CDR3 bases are TGTGCCAGCAGCGGACCCCTGACAGGGAGACTAACGGGAGCTTTCTTT.